The 30 T cell receptor beta chains below were found in one sample sequenced in a study of T cells in Graves' hyperthyroidism and ophthalmopathy. The CDR3 regions of TCR beta were amplified from RNA transcripts. The TCR CDR3 first-round RT-PCR relied on the HTBI primer set. One entry per CDR3 protein results from TCRdb running MiXCR on the multiplex PCR reads. The sample consists of fewer than 500,000 distinct CDR3 sequences, 13% of them appearing once. Sequenced sample: blood. All receptors derive from a man between 25 and 39 years old with Graves' hyperthyroidism that later progressed to Graves' ophthalmopathy.

This clonotype was counted at least ten times. The chain is built from TRBV2 and TRBJ2-7, with D perhaps TRBD1 (5 bases). Per the germline V gene, CDR1 is SNHLY and CDR2 is FYNNEI. There are 12 residues in the CDR3. V was pared by 6 bases and J by 2 bases, with 8 bases between. This chain's CDR3 is CASRKDTYEQYF. The DNA of the CDR3 is TGTGCCAGCAGAAAGGACACCTACGAGCAGTACTTC.

This clonotype was recorded many times. The chain carries TRBV2 and TRBJ1-1; D possibly corresponds to TRBD1 (6 bases). Germline values: CDR1 SNHLY, CDR2 FYNNEI. Deletions cut 8 bases from V and 0 bases from J, with 13 bases between. The CDR3 is 14 residues long. The DNA of the CDR3 is TGTGCCAGCGTCGAACAGGGCTTGAACACTGAAGCTTTCTTT. Its protein is CASVEQGLNTEAFF.

The rearrangement uses TRBV19 and TRBJ2-1; D remains unclear. V lost 5 bases and J 3 bases, leaving 8 bases between the germline ends. Looked up from germline, CDR1 is LNHDA and CDR2 is SQIVND (reference sequence). The CDR3 spans 13 residues. The CDR3 is CASSLFIYNEQFF. CDR3 DNA: TGTGCCAGTAGTCTTTTTATCTACAATGAGCAGTTCTTC.

This clonotype was observed a few times. The CDR3 protein is CASSYLGQDSHGELFF. CDR3 nucleotide sequence: TGTGCCAGCAGTTACCTCGGACAGGACAGTCACGGGGAGCTGTTTTTT. This chain joins TRBV6-5 and TRBJ2-2; 7 bases are shared with TRBD1. The germline V gene encodes CDR1 MNHEY and CDR2 SVGAGI. The CDR3 loop spans 16 amino acids. The J segment lost 7 bases and the V segment lost 2 bases, leaving 10 bases of the junction unmatched.

The chain couples TRBV20-1 to TRBJ2-3; D not certain. V lost 6 bases, J lost 4 bases, and 11 bases lay in between. Germline V CDR1 and CDR2: DFQATT, SNEGSKA (reference sequence). This CDR3 spans 12 amino acids. CDR3 in amino acids: CSANYGSDTQYF. The CDR3 DNA reads TGCAGTGCCAACTACGGTTCAGATACGCAGTATTTT.

Regarding this clonotype: This could be a read error, since a much larger clone is one nucleotide away. V gene TRBV2 combines with J gene TRBJ1-1; TRBD1 aligns across 7 bases. Germline CDR1 and CDR2: SNHLY and FYNNEI. This CDR3 is built from 14 residues. The CDR3 DNA sequence: TGTACCAGCAGTAAACGGGACAGGAACACTGAAGCTTTCTTT. This codes for CTSSKRDRNTEAFF.

This clonotype occurred many times. The chain couples TRBV11-3 to TRBJ1-1, with a weak D call TRBD1 (6 bases). CDR3 size: 16 residues. V dropped 2 bases and J dropped 4 bases, with 17 bases sitting between them. Germline V gene data show CDR1 as SGHNT and CDR2 as YENEEA. The CDR3 protein is CASSLTATQGITEAFF. CDR3 coding DNA: TGTGCCAGCAGCTTAACCGCTACGCAGGGGATCACTGAAGCTTTCTTT.

V usage is TRBV29-1 and J usage is TRBJ2-7; maybe TRBD2 (5 bases). Germline CDR1 SQVTM, CDR2 ANQGSEA. V gave up 5 bases and J gave up 5 bases, with 16 bases separating them. This CDR3 region has 13 residues. CDR3 sequence: CSVSHGVGNEQYF. In DNA, the CDR3 is TGCAGCGTTAGCCACGGGGTGGGGAACGAGCAGTACTTC.

The chain has TRBV7-6 and TRBJ2-5; 7 nucleotides agree with TRBD2. The germline gives CDR1 SGHVS, CDR2 FNYEAQ. V lost 2 bases and J lost 0; bases outside the gene matches: 6. This CDR3 is built from 16 residues. CDR3 sequence (DNA): TGTGCCAGCAGCTTATATGCGGGGGAGTACCAAGAGACCCAGTACTTC. Translated, it gives CASSLYAGEYQETQYF.

This clonotype was recorded many times. The genes are TRBV5-1 and TRBJ1-3; the D gene is possibly TRBD1 (5 bases). The germline V and J ends were trimmed by 4 bases and 4 bases, with 9 bases remaining between them. In germline, CDR1 is SGHRS, CDR2 YFSETQ. This CDR3 region has 13 residues. This CDR3 is CASSPDIGNTIYF. The CDR3 DNA is TGCGCCAGCAGCCCGGACATCGGAAACACCATATATTTT. Supplemented by reference TRBV5-1 and TRBJ1-3, the full variable domain reads KAGVTQTPRYLIKTRGQQVTLSCSPISGHRSVSWYQQTPGQGLQFLFEYFSETQRNKGNFPGRFSGRQFSNSRSEMNVSTLELGDSALYLCASSPDIGNTIYFGEGSWLTVV.

This chain connects TRBV6-1 to TRBJ1-3; D uncertain. CDR1 and CDR2 (germline): MNHNS, SASEGT. With 3 bases removed from V and 0 bases from J, the gap between germline ends came to 9 bases. CDR3 length: 15 amino acids. This chain's CDR3 is CASSDHGDSGNTIYF. The CDR3 DNA reads TGTGCCAGCAGTGATCATGGCGACTCTGGAAACACCATATATTTT.

The chain uses TRBV20-1 and TRBJ1-4; D is perhaps TRBD1 (6 bases). The V and J ends lost 4 bases and 5 bases respectively, with 17 bases between them. Per germline, CDR1 DFQATT and CDR2 SNEGSKA (reference sequence). This CDR3 region has 15 residues. In nucleotides, the CDR3 is TGCAGTGCTACTGGGGGCGCTTCCTCAAATGAAAAACTGTTTTTT. It is translated as CSATGGASSNEKLFF.

This clonotype was observed many times. The chain recombines TRBV12-3 or TRBV12-4 with TRBJ1-1; D may be TRBD1 (5 bases). The CDR3 spans 14 residues. V was trimmed by 2 bases and J by 1 base, leaving 8 bases between them. CDR3 residues: CASSLRTTNTEAFF. CDR3 bases: TGTGCCAGCAGTTTAAGGACAACGAACACTGAAGCTTTCTTT.

At least ten counts were recorded for this clonotype. V and J are TRBV11-3 and TRBJ2-2; D not certain. The CDR3 loop spans 14 amino acids. Germline values: CDR1 SGHNT, CDR2 YENEEA. V lost 5 bases and J lost 4, with 11 bases in between. CDR3 in amino acids: CASSRLERTGELFF. The DNA of the CDR3 is TGTGCCAGCAGCCGGTTAGAGCGCACCGGGGAGCTGTTTTTT.

This clonotype was observed many times. This sequence joins TRBV7-2 and TRBJ2-1; 10 nucleotides align to TRBD2. J gave up 7 bases and V 2 bases, and 5 bases lay outside the gene matches. Germline CDR1 and CDR2: SGHTA and FQGNSA. The CDR3 is 15 amino acids. The CDR3 spells CASSLWLAGENEQFF. For the CDR3, the DNA is TGTGCCAGCAGCTTATGGCTAGCGGGGGAAAATGAGCAGTTCTTC.

This clonotype was counted at least ten times. V gene TRBV7-9 combines with J gene TRBJ2-7; D ambiguous. The CDR3 extends over 13 amino acids. Germline V lookup: CDR1 SEHNR, CDR2 FQNEAQ (reference sequence). Trimming left V 0 bases short and J 2 bases short, with 5 bases between. The CDR3 DNA reads TGTGCCAGCAGCTTAGCCAACACCTACGAGCAGTACTTC. It yields the protein CASSLANTYEQYF.

The sample holds a few counts of this clonotype. The rearrangement links TRBV20-1 to TRBJ2-1; TRBD1 is a possible D gene (6 bases). V shed 3 bases and J shed 7 bases, with 16 bases lying between them. CDR1 DFQATT and CDR2 SNEGSKA come from the germline V gene (reference sequence). The CDR3 length is 14 residues. As DNA, the CDR3 is TGCAGTGCTAGGGAACCTACAGGGTTGAATGAGCAGTTCTTC. Translation gives CSAREPTGLNEQFF.

Concerning this clonotype itself: The junction shows a germline mismatch at one end, possibly a read error. The V and J genes are TRBV6-1 and TRBJ2-1; D unresolved. The CDR3 has 16 residues. Per germline, CDR1 MNHNS and CDR2 SASEGT. The CDR3: CASSEAWGSSYNERFF. For the CDR3, the DNA is TGTGCCAGCAGTGAAGCGTGGGGTAGCTCCTACAATGAGCGGTTCTTC.

As DNA, the CDR3 is TGTGCCAGCTCACCACAGGGGTCACCCCTCCACTTT. Amino acids: CASSPQGSPLHF. The chain links TRBV18 to TRBJ1-6; tentative D call: TRBD1 (5 bases). Germline-derived CDR1 and CDR2 are KGHSH and LQKENI. CDR3 length: 12 amino acids. V was trimmed by 1 base and J by 10 bases, leaving 5 bases between them.

The genes are TRBV4-2 and TRBJ2-5; 8 bases fit TRBD2. Trimming took 3 bases from V and 4 from J; bases not matched to a gene: 7. The CDR3 runs 15 residues. CDR1 and CDR2 (germline): LGHNA, YNFKEQ. As DNA, the CDR3 is TGTGCCAGCAGCCACAATAGCGGGGCCCGAGAGACCCAGTACTTC. As protein: CASSHNSGARETQYF.

Regarding this clonotype: An end of the junction differs from the germline gene, which may be a read error. The rearrangement links TRBV28 to TRBJ1-6, with TRBD1 matching 8 bases. Germline CDR1 and CDR2: MDHEN and SYDVKM. The CDR3 runs 15 residues. The chain's CDR3 is CANSPDRAPSRSLHF. CDR3 nucleotide sequence: TGTGCCAACAGTCCGGACAGGGCGCCCTCCCGGTCCCTCCACTTT.

The rearrangement links TRBV9 to TRBJ2-6; D assignment may be TRBD1 or TRBD2 (6 bases each). The CDR3 covers 17 residues. V was clipped by 4 bases and J by 2 bases, with 16 bases between them. In germline, CDR1 is SGDLS, CDR2 YYNGEE. The CDR3 protein is CASSPRRGVPGANVLTF. In DNA form, the CDR3 reads TGTGCCAGCAGCCCTCGAAGGGGGGTTCCTGGGGCCAACGTCCTGACTTTC.

This clonotype was found once. This may be a read error: a much more frequent sequence differs by one nucleotide. The chain employs TRBV6-2 or TRBV6-3 and TRBJ2-5, with unresolved D. Germline V lookup: CDR1 MNHEY, CDR2 SVGEGT. This CDR3 spans 11 amino acids. The CDR3 sequence is CTSSRRETQYF. CDR3 DNA: TGTACCAGCAGTCGGCGAGAGACCCAGTACTTC.

This clonotype was counted only a few times. The V gene is TRBV9, the J gene TRBJ2-5; D perhaps matches TRBD2 (5 bases). The CDR3 consists of 16 residues. Germline values: CDR1 SGDLS, CDR2 YYNGEE. V lost 4 bases, J lost 4 bases, and 20 bases lay in between. CDR3 in amino acids: CASSPGMGLNLETQYF. For the CDR3, the DNA is TGTGCCAGCAGCCCCGGGATGGGGTTAAACTTAGAGACCCAGTACTTC.

This clonotype has a handful of counts. CDR3 sequence (DNA): TGTGCCAGCTCACCACCAGGAAACCCCTACGAGCAGTACTTC. This encodes CASSPPGNPYEQYF. The chain combines TRBV18 with TRBJ2-7; D call uncertain. The CDR3 has 14 residues. Between the trimmed V and J ends, which lost 0 bases and 2 bases, there was a span of 8 bases. Germline V gene sequence: CDR1 KGHSH, CDR2 LQKENI.

This rearrangement joins TRBV20-1 to TRBJ1-5; 8 nucleotides match TRBD1. This CDR3 comprises 14 residues. Germline values: CDR1 DFQATT, CDR2 SNEGSKA (reference sequence). The junction had 7 bases not matched to a gene; V was cut back by 5 bases and J by 4 bases. CDR3 in DNA: TGCAGTGCTCGAACGGACAGGGCAAATCAGCCCCAGCATTTT. Translating gives CSARTDRANQPQHF.

This clonotype was seen a few times. This chain joins TRBV13 and TRBJ1-1, with TRBD1 matching over 8 bases. There are 16 residues in the CDR3. From germline, CDR1 is PRHDT and CDR2 FYEKMQ (reference sequence). The junction had 8 bases not matched to a gene; V was cut back by 5 bases and J by 0 bases. For the CDR3, the DNA is TGTGCCAGCAGCCCGGGACAGGTAATCATGAACACTGAAGCTTTCTTT. Protein product: CASSPGQVIMNTEAFF.

The chain uses TRBV7-8 and TRBJ1-6; 7 nucleotides line up with TRBD1. The ends lost 5 bases at V and 7 bases at J; junction bases unmatched: 11. Germline CDR1 reads SGHVS; CDR2 reads FQNEAQ. The CDR3 loop spans 16 amino acids. CDR3 residues: CASSPTRQGMNSPLHF. In DNA form, the CDR3 reads TGTGCCAGCAGCCCAACCCGACAGGGAATGAATTCACCCCTCCACTTT.

This clonotype has a handful of counts. This chain connects TRBV12-3 or TRBV12-4 to TRBJ1-5, with a possible D match to TRBD1 (5 bases). Between the trimmed V and J ends, which lost 3 bases and 16 bases, there was a span of 19 bases. This CDR3 is built from 13 residues. Here the CDR3 reads CASSFHGAGPYHF. The DNA of the CDR3 is TGTGCCAGCAGTTTTCACGGGGCAGGGCCCTACCATTTT.

This clonotype appeared many times. The V call is TRBV7-6, the J call TRBJ2-3, with a weak D call TRBD1 (5 bases). There are 14 residues in the CDR3. V was shortened by 5 bases and J by 1 base, with 10 bases between the two germline ends. CDR1 and CDR2 (germline): SGHVS, FNYEAQ. The chain's CDR3 is CASSPLGGTDTQYF. The CDR3 coding sequence is TGTGCCAGCAGCCCCTTAGGGGGCACAGATACGCAGTATTTT. Full variable domain (outside the CDR3, taken from reference TRBV7-6 and TRBJ2-3): GAGVSQSPRYKVTKRGQDVALRCDPISGHVSLYWYRQALGQGPEFLTYFNYEAQQDKSGLPNDRFSAERPEGSISTLTIQRTEQRDSAMYRCASSPLGGTDTQYFGPGTRLTVL.